This TCR beta chain was recovered during a study of response to subunit inactivated influenza vaccine. Regarding the study as a whole: Authors suggested seasonal influenza vaccinations each recruit few new T cells.

The CDR3 has 14 amino acids. With 6 bases removed from V and 4 bases from J, the gap between germline ends came to 17 bases. Germline loops: CDR1 DFQATT, CDR2 SNEGSKA (reference sequence). TCRdb called the RT-PCR reads again in MiXCR, with one record for every CDR3 protein. The table records approximately 520,000 distinct CDR3 sequences, approximately 24% of them present only once. This clonotype came up many times. As yet, its antigen is unknown. This sequence joins TRBV20-1 and TRBJ2-3; D tentatively reads TRBD1 or TRBD2 (5 bases each). Sequenced here: CD4+ T cells sorted from PBMCs, sampled 5 days after vaccination. The TCR was taken from a man in his fifties who received an inactivated influenza vaccine. The CDR3 coding sequence is TGCAGTGCCGCTAAGCTGGGGGAAGCAGATACGCAGTATTTT. The encoded protein is CSAAKLGEADTQYF.